A single sample is the source of the 16 T cell receptor beta chains below, sequenced in a study of T cells in Graves' hyperthyroidism and ophthalmopathy. Amplified TCR beta CDR3 regions came from RNA transcripts. HTBI primers were used for first-round RT-PCR of the TCR CDR3. TCRdb reprocessed the multiplex PCR reads with MiXCR, giving one entry per CDR3 protein. The sample has under 450,000 distinct CDR3 sequences, 15% to 19% seen once. Sequencing used blood. The receptors here all came from a woman in her late teens or twenties with Graves' hyperthyroidism.

The gene calls are TRBV6-1 and TRBJ1-5; weak D call: TRBD1 (6 bases). Germline loops: CDR1 MNHNS, CDR2 SASEGT. CDR3 size: 13 residues. V dropped 7 bases and J dropped 7 bases, with 14 bases sitting between them. The CDR3 DNA sequence: TGTGCCAGCAACACAGGGTATTTGCAGCCCCAGCATTTT. Translated: CASNTGYLQPQHF.

This clonotype was detected ten times or more. The chain is built from TRBV5-5 and TRBJ2-5; 12 nucleotides align to TRBD2. Germline trimming cut 4 bases from V and 5 bases from J; bases unmatched to any gene: 15. The CDR3 consists of 18 residues. Germline assignment: CDR1 SGHKS and CDR2 YYEKEE (reference sequence). The DNA for the CDR3 is TGTGCCAGCAGCCCCGACGGGGGTAAGACTAGCGGGAGTGAGACCCAGTACTTC. Protein product: CASSPDGGKTSGSETQYF.

The chain combines TRBV19 with TRBJ2-7, with 9 bases identical to TRBD1. The CDR3 loop spans 14 amino acids. The V segment lost 3 bases and the J segment 6 bases; nucleotides outside the gene matches: 6. Germline values: CDR1 LNHDA, CDR2 SQIVND (reference sequence). CDR3 nucleotide sequence: TGTGCCAGTAGTATGGGACAGGGAGGGATCGAGCAGTACTTC. It encodes CASSMGQGGIEQYF.

This clonotype was recorded many times. The chain joins TRBV20-1 to TRBJ1-1; the D gene is possibly TRBD1 (5 bases). Germline lookup yields CDR1 DFQATT and CDR2 SNEGSKA (reference sequence). This CDR3 comprises 12 residues. V was shortened by 6 bases and J by 4 bases, with 12 bases between the two germline ends. The CDR3, as DNA: TGCAGTGCGCGCCGCGGGGGCACTGAAGCTTTCTTT. Amino acid sequence: CSARRGGTEAFF.

This clonotype was seen a handful of times. The V and J genes are TRBV28 and TRBJ2-7; TRBD1 agrees at 8 bases. The CDR3 totals 16 residues. The V gene's germline CDR1 is MDHEN and CDR2 SYDVKM. The V segment lost 4 bases and the J segment 5 bases; nucleotides outside the gene matches: 13. The CDR3 DNA follows: TGTGCCAGCAGTTCATTTCGGACAGGGCAACGGAACGAGCAGTACTTC. This gives the protein CASSSFRTGQRNEQYF.

CDR3 sequence: CASSVGGSGVYNEQFF. The CDR3 region has the DNA TGTGCCAGCAGCGTGGGAGGTAGCGGGGTCTACAATGAGCAGTTCTTC. The V gene is TRBV9, the J gene TRBJ2-1; 8 bases match TRBD2. CDR1 is SGDLS and CDR2 is YYNGEE in the germline V gene. The V gene end was trimmed by 2 bases and the J gene end by 3 bases; junction bases not matched to a gene: 7. This CDR3 comprises 16 residues.

Many counts were recorded for this clonotype. The chain couples TRBV20-1 to TRBJ2-3; 9 bases match TRBD2. There are 15 residues in the CDR3. Trimming cost V 0 bases and J 0 bases; bases outside gene matches: 1. CDR1 and CDR2 from the germline V gene are DFQATT and SNEGSKA (reference sequence). The CDR3 loop reads CSARDTSGSTDTQYF. CDR3 bases: TGCAGTGCTAGAGATACTAGCGGGAGCACAGATACGCAGTATTTT.

The chain carries TRBV7-2 and TRBJ2-3; a possible D gene is TRBD1 (5 bases). Germline CDR1 is SGHTA and CDR2 is FQGNSA. V dropped 7 bases and J dropped 6 bases, with 11 bases sitting between them. The CDR3 spans 12 residues. As DNA, the CDR3 is TGTGCCAGCATCCTTGGGGCGGATACGCAGTATTTT. Encoded protein: CASILGADTQYF.

The rearrangement links TRBV30 to TRBJ2-5; 9 bases are a match to TRBD2. Trimming cost V 1 base and J 1 base; bases outside gene matches: 4. Germline values: CDR1 GTSNPN, CDR2 SVGIG (reference sequence). The CDR3 sequence is 15 residues long. The CDR3 sequence is CAWSAVRGGQETQYF. The CDR3 DNA reads as TGTGCCTGGAGTGCCGTGCGGGGGGGCCAAGAGACCCAGTACTTC.

This clonotype was detected many times. The chain combines TRBV5-6 with TRBJ2-1, with D tentatively TRBD1 (6 bases). Germline V gene data show CDR1 as SGHDT and CDR2 as YYEEEE. The CDR3 runs 15 residues. V was pared by 4 bases and J by 4 bases, with 15 bases between. CDR3 residues: CASSRTALRYNEQFF. CDR3 nucleotides: TGTGCCAGCAGCCGGACAGCCCTCCGTTACAATGAGCAGTTCTTC.

The chain employs TRBV20-1 and TRBJ2-1; 12 nucleotides line up with TRBD2. The CDR3 contains 14 residues. The germline CDR1 and CDR2 sequences are DFQATT and SNEGSKA (reference sequence). Trimming took 6 bases from V and 6 from J; bases not matched to a gene: 6. The CDR3 protein is CSARLAGAVNEQFF. CDR3 bases: TGCAGTGCCCGACTAGCGGGAGCAGTCAATGAGCAGTTCTTC.

In this sample, this clonotype turned up many times. The chain combines TRBV6-1 with TRBJ1-2; 8 bases are shared with TRBD1. With V trimmed by 3 bases and J by 4 bases, 4 bases remained unmatched. Germline CDR1 MNHNS, CDR2 SASEGT. The CDR3 runs 14 residues. The CDR3 nucleotides are TGTGCCAGCAGTGAGGGCAGGGGGCCCTATGGCTACACCTTC. This translates into CASSEGRGPYGYTF.

This clonotype was detected a few times. The rearrangement joins TRBV24-1 to TRBJ2-3; 8 bases are a match to TRBD2. Germline V lookup: CDR1 KGHDR, CDR2 SFDVKD. V was pared by 6 bases and J by 2 bases, with 9 bases of the junction left unmatched. The CDR3 runs to 16 residues. The CDR3 DNA sequence: TGTGCCACCAGTCTCGGAGCGGGAGCCCCCACAGATACGCAGTATTTT. This encodes CATSLGAGAPTDTQYF.

The table lists this clonotype with many counts. The V and J genes are TRBV4-1 and TRBJ1-2; no clear D gene. The CDR3 has 12 residues. Trimming left V 4 bases short and J 3 bases short, with 6 bases between. In germline, CDR1 is MGHRA, CDR2 YSYEKL. The CDR3 here is CASSRPDYGYTF. CDR3 DNA sequence: TGCGCCAGCAGCCGACCGGACTATGGCTACACCTTC.

The sample holds many counts of this clonotype. J is TRBJ1-6 and V is TRBV27; D call uncertain. CDR1 is MNHEY and CDR2 is SMNVEV in the germline V gene (reference sequence). V gave up 3 bases and J gave up 6 bases, with 9 bases separating them. The CDR3 extends over 14 amino acids. CDR3 loop: CASSFKGGNSPLHF. CDR3 DNA sequence: TGTGCCAGCAGTTTCAAGGGTGGTAATTCACCCCTCCACTTT.

This clonotype came up a few times. The rearrangement joins TRBV12-5 to TRBJ1-1; 8 bases are shared with TRBD1. After removal of 3 bases from V and 3 bases from J, the junction contained 9 bases not matched to a gene. The germline V gene encodes CDR1 LGHNT and CDR2 FRNRAP. The CDR3 loop spans 16 amino acids. CDR3: CASGLRAGGHDTEAFF. The CDR3, as DNA: TGTGCTAGTGGTTTAAGGGCAGGGGGCCACGACACTGAAGCTTTCTTT.